The 5 T cell receptor beta chains listed next were all sequenced from one sample in a study of T cell responses to AZD1222 COVID-19 vaccine. The repertoire was sequenced with immunoSEQ multiplex PCR; TCRdb's copy has only in-frame clones and lacks some. The sample carries about 69,000 clones, over 80% recorded once. The sequencing here drew on peripheral blood, taken 28 days after the second AZD1222 dose. These receptor sequences come from an adult who received the AZD1222 COVID-19 vaccine.

The chain combines TRBV12-3 or TRBV12-4 with TRBJ1-3; no reliable D call. The CDR3 sequence is 12 residues long. The V end lost 5 bases, the J end lost 3 bases, and 5 bases lay between the germline ends. The CDR3 is CASSRLGNTIYF. DNA for the CDR3: TGTGCCAGCAGTCGACTTGGAAACACCATATATTTT.

The chain is built from TRBV10-3 and TRBJ1-1; the D is unclear. Germline V gives CDR1 ENHRY, CDR2 SYGVKD. The CDR3 runs 14 residues. With 7 bases removed from V and 5 bases from J, the gap between germline ends came to 17 bases. The CDR3 DNA is TGTGCCATCACAGGCTCCAGCCGTCGGACTGAAGCTTTCTTT. It encodes CAITGSSRRTEAFF.

The chain combines TRBV14 with TRBJ2-3; D may be TRBD1 (5 bases). CDR1 and CDR2 (germline): SGHDN, FVKESK. This CDR3 is 14 amino acids long. With 6 bases removed from V and 6 bases from J, the gap between germline ends came to 16 bases. The CDR3 loop is CASSLNAGWDTQYF. CDR3 DNA: TGTGCCAGCAGTCTCAACGCAGGGTGGGATACGCAGTATTTT.

The chain employs TRBV4-2 and TRBJ1-2; 12 bases map to TRBD1. The J segment lost 13 bases and the V segment lost 0 bases, leaving 15 bases of the junction unmatched. Per the germline V gene, CDR1 is LGHNA and CDR2 is YNFKEQ. The CDR3 has 17 residues. The CDR3: CASSQDRTGTGGGDGTF. Here the CDR3 DNA reads TGTGCCAGCAGCCAAGACCGCACCGGGACAGGGGGCGGGGATGGCACCTTC.

The rearrangement links TRBV2 to TRBJ1-5, with D perhaps TRBD1 (6 bases). V lost 3 bases and J 10 bases, leaving 19 bases between the germline ends. The CDR3 totals 15 residues. The germline V gene encodes CDR1 SNHLY and CDR2 FYNNEI. The CDR3 coding sequence is TGTGCCAGCAGTGATGCCGGGGGGCGCAGTATACCCCAGCATTTT. Translating gives CASSDAGGRSIPQHF.